The 3 T cell receptor beta chains below were found in one sample sequenced in a study of blood T cells in healthy people across ages. A second PCR, run for roughly 7 to 11 cycles, used a sample-barcoded 5' primer plus a J-beta primer mix. TCRdb re-called the 5' RACE reads with MiXCR, one entry per CDR3 protein. The sample consists of about 800,000 distinct CDR3 sequences, 20% to 25% of them appearing once. The same sample was also used in a study of T cells of mothers and their children.

Material: blood. The receptors originated from a boy aged 5 to 17 in good health.

CDR3 protein: CASSPTSVEQFF. The CDR3 coding sequence is TGTGCCAGCTCACCTACTAGTGTCGAGCAGTTCTTC. This chain connects TRBV18 to TRBJ2-1; maybe TRBD2 (5 bases). V lost 3 bases and J 10 bases, leaving 10 bases between the germline ends. The length of the CDR3 is 12 residues. Looked up from germline, CDR1 is KGHSH and CDR2 is LQKENI.

The chain combines TRBV12-3 or TRBV12-4 with TRBJ2-7; D gene ambiguous. Trimming cost V 5 bases and J 0 bases, with 8 bases left between them. CDR3 length: 13 amino acids. CDR3 coding DNA: TGTGCCAGCAGTAAGAGCGACTCCTACGAGCAGTACTTC. Protein sequence: CASSKSDSYEQYF.

J is TRBJ1-1 and V is TRBV7-3; D gene ambiguous. The germline V gene encodes CDR1 SGHTA and CDR2 FQGTGA. The CDR3 runs to 13 residues. V was shortened by 4 bases and J by 4 bases, with 10 bases between the two germline ends. This CDR3 reads CASSSPPSTEAFF. The CDR3 DNA follows: TGTGCCAGCAGCTCACCCCCGAGCACTGAAGCTTTCTTT.